This TCR beta chain stems from a study of OX40 agonist ivuxolimab in advanced cancers. The repertoire was sequenced with immunoSEQ multiplex PCR; TCRdb's copy has only in-frame clones and lacks some. The sample contains 43,000 or so clones, almost 90% of which appear only once. V lost 2 bases to trimming and J lost 4 bases, with 11 bases between them. The CDR3 runs 14 residues. Germline V lookup: CDR1 MDHEN, CDR2 SYDVKM. Baseline was the first blood sampling point, followed by cycle 4 day 1 and cycle 7 day 1. The sample in question was CD4+ or CD8+ T cells sorted from blood, obtained in a trial of the OX40 agonist ivuxolimab. The chain joins TRBV28 to TRBJ1-2, with a weak D call TRBD1 (5 bases). This receptor was identified in an adult with an advanced solid tumor such as melanoma, head and neck, liver or kidney cancer. The CDR3 DNA reads as TGTGCCAGCAGTTTAGAACAGGAGGCCTATGGCTACACCTTC. Its translation: CASSLEQEAYGYTF.